This T cell receptor (beta chain) derives from a study of blood T cell repertoires in COVID-19. This clone was seen once. Generated by immunoSEQ multiplex PCR, the TCRdb table keeps only in-frame clones and is missing some. This sample has 150,000 to 250,000 clones, with around 90% found just once. Residents of around 24 US areas, aged about 18 to 89 years, made up the participants. For recovered donors of Cohort 3, there were two negative PCRs, clearance, or symptom resolution. Material for sequencing was PBMCs or T cells enriched from blood (not recorded which). This sequence originates from a woman in her thirties who had recovered from COVID-19.

Here the CDR3 reads CASSLQGQGAKGYTF. The CDR3 nucleotides are TGTGCCAGCAGTTTGCAGGGACAGGGGGCCAAAGGCTACACCTTC. The V gene is TRBV28, the J gene TRBJ1-2; 12 bases agree with TRBD1. This CDR3 has 15 amino acids. Germline V gene data show CDR1 as MDHEN and CDR2 as SYDVKM. The ends lost 3 bases at V and 8 bases at J; junction bases unmatched: 7.